This T cell receptor (beta chain) was retrieved from a study of CD8+CD57+ T cells in acquired aplastic anemia. The wider study: Sorted CD4+ plus CD8+ cells gave DNA averaging roughly 3.5 ug.

CDR3 length: 16 residues. The V gene's germline CDR1 is KGHDR and CDR2 SFDVKD. J was trimmed by 9 bases and V by 4 bases; bases with no gene match: 7. A note on this clonotype: Antigen unknown.

Genomic DNA constituted the template upon which TCR beta VDJ and CDR3 profiling was performed. TCRdb fed the reads into MiXCR, producing one record per CDR3 protein. The sample carries hundreds of thousands of distinct CDR3 sequences, 55% to 75% recorded once. Study results and caveats: Both patients and controls carried the same twenty-nine CD8+ CDR3 sequences.

The chain couples TRBV24-1 to TRBJ2-3, with 15 nucleotides matching TRBD2. Sample: sorted CD4+, CD8+, or CD8+CD57+ T cells (not recorded which) from PBMCs. The clonotype comes from a human donor in good health, serving as a control. The CDR3 spells CATSEPGLAGGQTQYF. CDR3 nucleotides: TGTGCCACCAGTGAACCCGGACTAGCGGGGGGGCAAACGCAGTATTTT.